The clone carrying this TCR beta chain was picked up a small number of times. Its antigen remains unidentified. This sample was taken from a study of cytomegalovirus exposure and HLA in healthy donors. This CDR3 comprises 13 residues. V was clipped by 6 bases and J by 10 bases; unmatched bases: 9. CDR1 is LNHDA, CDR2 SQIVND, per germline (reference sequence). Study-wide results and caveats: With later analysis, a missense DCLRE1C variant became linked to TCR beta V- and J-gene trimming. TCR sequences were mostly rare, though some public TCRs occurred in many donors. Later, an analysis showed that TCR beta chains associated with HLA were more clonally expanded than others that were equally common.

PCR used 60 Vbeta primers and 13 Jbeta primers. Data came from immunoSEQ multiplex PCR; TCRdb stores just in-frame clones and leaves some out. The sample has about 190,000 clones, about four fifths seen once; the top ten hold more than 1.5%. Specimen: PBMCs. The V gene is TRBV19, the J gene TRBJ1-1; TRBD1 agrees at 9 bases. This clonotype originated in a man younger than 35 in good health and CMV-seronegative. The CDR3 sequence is CASSATGGPPAFF. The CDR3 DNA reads TGTGCCAGTAGCGCGACAGGGGGGCCTCCAGCTTTCTTT.